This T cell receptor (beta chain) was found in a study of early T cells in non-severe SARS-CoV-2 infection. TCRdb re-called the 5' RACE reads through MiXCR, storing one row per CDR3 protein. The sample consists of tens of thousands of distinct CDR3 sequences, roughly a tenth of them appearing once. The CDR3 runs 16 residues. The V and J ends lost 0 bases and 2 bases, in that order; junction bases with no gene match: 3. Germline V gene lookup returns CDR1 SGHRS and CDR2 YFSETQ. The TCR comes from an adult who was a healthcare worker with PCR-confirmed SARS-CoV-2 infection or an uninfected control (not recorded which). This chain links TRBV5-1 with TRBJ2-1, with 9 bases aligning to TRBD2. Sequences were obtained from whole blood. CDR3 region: CASSLDAGGPYNEQFF. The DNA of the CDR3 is TGCGCCAGCAGCTTGGATGCGGGAGGGCCCTACAATGAGCAGTTCTTC.